The 2 T cell receptor beta chains presented below share a single source sample, sequenced in a study of cytomegalovirus exposure and HLA in healthy donors. 60 Vbeta and 13 Jbeta primers were used in PCR. Here immunoSEQ multiplex PCR was the method, and the copy in TCRdb shows in-frame clones only, minus some. The sample contains approximately 150,000 clones, around four fifths of which appear only once. Sequenced: PBMCs. These receptors were collected from a boy aged 2 to 10 in good health and CMV-seronegative.

This clone has just one count. This chain uses TRBV10-3 with TRBJ2-1; 8 bases are a match to TRBD2. V trimming: 5 bases; J trimming: 9 bases; junction bases outside the gene matches: 6. Per the germline V gene, CDR1 is ENHRY and CDR2 is SYGVKD. The CDR3 is 13 residues long. Written as DNA, the CDR3 is TGTGCCATCAGTATCCGGGAGGGCCCTGAGCAGTTCTTC. Translation: CAISIREGPEQFF.

The chain is built from TRBV2 and TRBJ1-5; possibly TRBD1 for D (5 bases). The V gene lost 2 bases and the J gene lost 4 bases, with 6 bases spanning the gap. The germline V gene has CDR1 SNHLY and CDR2 FYNNEI. The CDR3 contains 13 residues. Here the CDR3 reads CASSERGNQPQHF. The CDR3 DNA reads TGTGCCAGCAGTGAACGGGGGAATCAGCCCCAGCATTTT.